Each of the 26 T cell receptor beta chains below was sequenced from the same sample in a study of blood T cell repertoires in COVID-19. The repertoire was sequenced with immunoSEQ multiplex PCR; TCRdb's copy has only in-frame clones and lacks some. The sample shows around 290,000 clones, 75% to 95% of them seen only once. The sample consisted of PBMCs or T cells enriched from blood (not recorded which). The origin of the receptors is a woman in her 30s who had recovered from COVID-19.

This clone was detected only once. The chain recombines TRBV18 with TRBJ2-7; D gene unclear. Germline V gene lookup returns CDR1 KGHSH and CDR2 LQKENI. V dropped 6 bases and J dropped 6 bases, with 21 bases sitting between them. This CDR3 region has 15 residues. CDR3 sequence reads: CASSTDSLSAAEQYF. The CDR3 DNA sequence: TGTGCCAGCTCGACCGACTCGTTATCCGCCGCCGAGCAGTACTTC.

The chain links TRBV6-4 to TRBJ2-1; 7 bases align to TRBD2. The V gene end was trimmed by 5 bases and the J gene end by 6 bases; junction bases not matched to a gene: 10. This CDR3 contains 15 residues. Germline assignment: CDR1 MRHNA and CDR2 SNTAGT. In nucleotides, the CDR3 is TGTGCCAGCAGTCCCGCCCGCGGGAGTTCCAATGAGCAGTTCTTC. This sequence encodes CASSPARGSSNEQFF.

The chain carries TRBV27 and TRBJ1-5; 11 nucleotides agree with TRBD1. V was clipped by 4 bases and J by 5 bases; unmatched bases: 10. CDR1 is MNHEY, CDR2 SMNVEV, per germline (reference sequence). The CDR3 consists of 17 residues. The CDR3 region has the DNA TGTGCCAGCAGTTCCAGGACAGGGGGCTTTAGGGATCAGCCCCAGCATTTT. Protein sequence: CASSSRTGGFRDQPQHF.

The chain couples TRBV27 to TRBJ1-1; 10 nucleotides agree with TRBD1. This CDR3 has 14 amino acids. V shed 2 bases, J shed 5 bases, and the junction held 2 bases outside the gene matches. The germline gives CDR1 MNHEY, CDR2 SMNVEV (reference sequence). This CDR3 reads CASSLRQGATEAFF. The CDR3 DNA follows: TGTGCCAGCAGTTTAAGACAGGGGGCGACTGAAGCTTTCTTT.

The chain recombines TRBV11-2 with TRBJ1-5; weak D call: TRBD1 (6 bases). This CDR3 contains 15 residues. Germline loops: CDR1 SGHAT, CDR2 FQNNGV. V was pared by 0 bases and J by 2 bases, with 8 bases between. This chain's CDR3 is CASSLDRGGNQPQHF. CDR3 sequence (DNA): TGTGCCAGCAGCTTAGACAGGGGAGGCAATCAGCCCCAGCATTTT.

The CDR3 DNA is TGTGCCAGTAGTACGCCAGGGGTTGGAGATACGCAGTATTTT. Amino acid sequence: CASSTPGVGDTQYF. The rearrangement joins TRBV19 to TRBJ2-3; maybe TRBD1 (6 bases). The CDR3 has 14 residues. V was pared by 4 bases and J by 5 bases, with 13 bases between. Germline CDR1 is LNHDA and CDR2 is SQIVND (reference sequence). Full variable domain (rest looked up from reference TRBV19 and TRBJ2-3): DGGITQSPKYLFRKEGQNVTLSCEQNLNHDAMYWYRQDPGQGLRLIYYSQIVNDFQKGDIAEGYSVSREKKESFPLTVTSAQKNPTAFYLCASSTPGVGDTQYFGPGTRLTVL.

This clone was detected only a few times. The chain links TRBV7-9 to TRBJ2-7; D not resolved. This CDR3 contains 16 residues. Germline CDR1 is SEHNR and CDR2 is FQNEAQ (reference sequence). V was cut by 6 bases and J by 6 bases, with 24 bases left in between. The CDR3 DNA reads TGTGCCAGCAGGACGTTCTCTCAAGGCGGTAGCCTCGAGCAGTACTTC. Translating it yields CASRTFSQGGSLEQYF.

The chain links TRBV27 to TRBJ2-7; 10 nucleotides line up with TRBD2. This CDR3 has 17 residues. The germline V gene encodes CDR1 MNHEY and CDR2 SMNVEV (reference sequence). Trimming took 5 bases from V and 2 from J; bases not matched to a gene: 12. The CDR3 reads CASSPRPGLAIPYEQYF. CDR3 in DNA: TGTGCCAGCAGTCCCCGGCCGGGACTAGCGATCCCCTACGAGCAGTACTTC.

In its sample, this clone was seen once. The chain links TRBV20-1 to TRBJ2-7; a weak D match, TRBD1 (5 bases). The length of the CDR3 is 15 residues. From germline, CDR1 is DFQATT and CDR2 SNEGSKA (reference sequence). V was cut by 3 bases and J by 5 bases, with 20 bases left in between. DNA of the CDR3: TGCAGTGCTAGTCTGTCCCCCCAGGGCCACCACGAGCAGTACTTC. Amino acid sequence: CSASLSPQGHHEQYF.

The gene calls are TRBV7-2 and TRBJ2-7; TRBD2 might be the D (5 bases). Germline CDR1 SGHTA, CDR2 FQGNSA. Trimming removed 1 base at V and 0 bases at J, with 10 bases between. The CDR3 loop spans 15 amino acids. Here the CDR3 DNA reads TGTGCCAGCAGCTTAGTAGTAGCGACCTCCTACGAGCAGTACTTC. As protein: CASSLVVATSYEQYF.

The chain recombines TRBV28 with TRBJ2-7, with D unclear. The CDR3 has 16 amino acids. The V and J ends lost 6 bases and 0 bases respectively, with 18 bases between them. CDR1 and CDR2 from the germline V gene are MDHEN and SYDVKM. CDR3 sequence (DNA): TGTGCCAGCAGCTATAGTTCGGGTCGGAGCTCCTACGAGCAGTACTTC. Amino acid sequence: CASSYSSGRSSYEQYF.

This chain uses TRBV3-1 (or the pseudogene TRBV3-2) with TRBJ2-5, with 8 bases fitting TRBD2. Germline CDR1 LGHDT, CDR2 YNNKEL (reference sequence). V was clipped by 6 bases and J by 0 bases; unmatched bases: 9. CDR3 size: 16 residues. The CDR3 reads CASRDYQREYQETQYF. In DNA form, the CDR3 reads TGTGCCAGCAGGGATTACCAGCGGGAGTACCAAGAGACCCAGTACTTC.

This clone was found once. This sequence joins TRBV6-2 or TRBV6-3 and TRBJ1-6, with a weak D call TRBD1 (5 bases). The germline gives CDR1 MNHEY, CDR2 SVGEGT. Trimming left V 0 bases short and J 13 bases short, with 13 bases between. The CDR3 spans 14 residues. CDR3 region: CASSYSKGSWPLHF. CDR3 nucleotides: TGTGCCAGCAGTTACTCGAAGGGGTCCTGGCCCCTCCACTTT.

This rearrangement joins TRBV19 to TRBJ2-2; D possibly corresponds to TRBD2 (5 bases). The V and J ends lost 3 bases and 4 bases respectively, with 6 bases between them. Germline lookup yields CDR1 LNHDA and CDR2 SQIVND (reference sequence). The CDR3 has 13 amino acids. The CDR3 spells CASSMAGTGELFF. The CDR3 DNA sequence: TGTGCCAGTAGTATGGCGGGCACCGGGGAGCTGTTTTTT.

The chain links TRBV6-5 to TRBJ2-7; 8 nucleotides match TRBD2. The trim removed 6 bases at V and 4 bases at J, leaving 11 bases unmatched. Germline V lookup: CDR1 MNHEY, CDR2 SVGAGI. There are 15 residues in the CDR3. The CDR3 nucleotides are TGTGCCAGCAGAATTAGAGCGGGAGTAGGGTACGAGCAGTACTTC. It codes for CASRIRAGVGYEQYF.

The rearrangement joins TRBV10-3 to TRBJ1-1, with D possibly matching TRBD1 (5 bases). The CDR3 contains 12 residues. The V gene's germline CDR1 is ENHRY and CDR2 SYGVKD. V lost 3 bases to trimming and J lost 10 bases, with 12 bases between them. The CDR3 DNA is TGTGCCATCAGTGAAACAGGTGAATCAGCTTTCTTT. Translated, it gives CAISETGESAFF.

The chain couples TRBV28 to TRBJ2-1; 10 bases are shared with TRBD2. The CDR3 is made up of 20 amino acids. Trimming took 4 bases from V and 3 from J; bases not matched to a gene: 18. The germline CDR1 and CDR2 sequences are MDHEN and SYDVKM. The CDR3 region has the DNA TGTGCCAGCAGTTCCACCCCCGGGGGCAGGACTAGCGGATACTACAATGAGCAGTTCTTC. Translated: CASSSTPGGRTSGYYNEQFF.

This chain connects TRBV30 to TRBJ2-1; 9 bases fit TRBD2. CDR1 GTSNPN and CDR2 SVGIG come from the germline V gene (reference sequence). This CDR3 comprises 17 residues. Trimming at V came to 0 bases and at J to 8 bases, leaving 14 bases not matched to a gene. The CDR3 sequence: CAWSVRVLAGLGDEQFF. CDR3 sequence (DNA): TGTGCCTGGAGTGTAAGGGTACTAGCGGGTTTAGGCGATGAGCAGTTCTTC.

The CDR3 DNA reads TGCGCCAGCAGTAACAGGGGGCTGTACAATGAGCAGTTCTTC. It specifies CASSNRGLYNEQFF. The chain carries TRBV10-1 and TRBJ2-1; 9 nucleotides align to TRBD1. The junction had 3 bases not matched to a gene; V was cut back by 5 bases and J by 4 bases. Germline CDR1 WNHNN, CDR2 SYGVQD (reference sequence). This CDR3 region has 14 residues.

The chain uses TRBV7-9 and TRBJ2-7; 8 nucleotides align to TRBD2. Germline V gene data show CDR1 as SEHNR and CDR2 as FQNEAQ (reference sequence). This CDR3 region has 17 residues. After removal of 3 bases from V and 6 bases from J, the junction contained 16 bases not matched to a gene. In nucleotides, the CDR3 is TGTGCCAGCAGCTTCAATAGCGGGAATTCTTATGGATTCGAGCAGTACTTC. It codes for CASSFNSGNSYGFEQYF.

The J gene is TRBJ2-6, the V gene TRBV6-4, with D perhaps matching TRBD1 (5 bases). V lost 0 bases and J lost 0, with 12 bases in between. This CDR3 has 18 amino acids. CDR1 is MRHNA, CDR2 SNTAGT, per germline. CDR3 in DNA: TGTGCCAGCAGTGACTCAGGGGCCTCCGCCTCTGGGGCCAACGTCCTGACTTTC. This encodes CASSDSGASASGANVLTF.

This chain connects TRBV6-5 to TRBJ1-6; a weak D match, TRBD1 (5 bases). CDR3 length equals 15 residues. Germline V lookup: CDR1 MNHEY, CDR2 SVGAGI. Deletions cut 6 bases from V and 9 bases from J, with 18 bases between. The CDR3: CASSRQPSMSSPLHF. The CDR3 nucleotides are TGTGCCAGCAGCAGACAGCCGTCTATGAGTTCACCCCTCCACTTT.

The chain couples TRBV2 to TRBJ2-5; TRBD1 agrees at 8 bases. CDR1 SNHLY and CDR2 FYNNEI come from the germline V gene. The junction had 3 bases not matched to a gene; V was cut back by 6 bases and J by 3 bases. The CDR3 sequence is 13 residues long. CDR3 in amino acids: CASSSTGEETQYF. CDR3 bases: TGTGCCAGCAGCTCGACAGGGGAAGAGACCCAGTACTTC.

This clone was seen just once. This same CDR3 is encoded by further DNA sequences in the sample. The chain has TRBV28 and TRBJ2-7; D perhaps matches TRBD2 (6 bases). Trimming shortened V by 4 bases and J by 0 bases, and 13 bases separated the two germline ends. Germline CDR1 and CDR2: MDHEN and SYDVKM. There are 15 residues in the CDR3. The CDR3 DNA is TGTGCCAGCAGTTCTCCCGGCGGGATCTCCTACGAGCAGTACTTC. Its translation: CASSSPGGISYEQYF.

This sequence joins TRBV11-2 and TRBJ2-7; TRBD1 might be the D (5 bases). CDR1 SGHAT and CDR2 FQNNGV come from the germline V gene. The CDR3 sequence is 13 residues long. Trimming pared 5 bases from V and 4 bases from J, leaving 12 bases between. DNA for the CDR3: TGTGCCAGCAGCCAAGGCAGGGTATACGAGCAGTACTTC. It specifies CASSQGRVYEQYF.

V usage is TRBV29-1 and J usage is TRBJ2-3, with TRBD2 matching 11 bases. Losses at the gene ends were 7 bases for V and 2 bases for J; bases not matched to a gene: 5. CDR1 and CDR2 (germline): SQVTM, ANQGSEA. The CDR3 sequence is 14 residues long. Here the CDR3 DNA reads TGCAGCGCACGACTAGCGGGATACACAGATACGCAGTATTTT. It codes for CSARLAGYTDTQYF.